Listed below are T cell receptor beta chains from one sample, sequenced in a study of cytomegalovirus exposure and HLA in healthy donors. The table came from immunoSEQ multiplex PCR; TCRdb's copy has only in-frame clones and leaves some out. The repertoire holds 330,000 or so clones, with around 86% as singletons. The specimen was PBMCs. The source is a young woman in good health and CMV-seronegative. Both conserved end residues are part of each CDR3. The D gene is left open where the match is weak. Clone size, where shown, is once, few, many, or a class for clones that have expanded.

j_call: TRBJ2-2
d_call: -
v_call: TRBV25-1
clone_size: -
cdr3_nt: TGTGCCAGCAGGATACGGGAGTTCGGGGAGCTGTTTTTT
cdr3_aa: CASRIREFGELFF

j_call: TRBJ2-3
d_call: -
v_call: TRBV14
clone_size: -
cdr3_nt: TGTGCCAGCAGCCTGGCAGGGGGGAGCACAGATACGCAGTATTTT
cdr3_aa: CASSLAGGSTDTQYF

j_call: TRBJ1-1
d_call: TRBD1
v_call: TRBV6-1
clone_size: -
cdr3_nt: TGTGCCAGCAGTGAATTCCGGAGCCTCCGACAGGGTTTCACTGAAGCTTTCTTT
cdr3_aa: CASSEFRSLRQGFTEAFF

j_call: TRBJ2-3
d_call: -
v_call: TRBV2
clone_size: once
cdr3_nt: TGTGCCAGCAGTGAGGGTGGAGACGCTATTAGCACAGATACGCAGTATTTT
cdr3_aa: CASSEGGDAISTDTQYF

j_call: TRBJ1-2
d_call: TRBD1
v_call: TRBV2
clone_size: -
cdr3_nt: TGTGCCAGCAGTGAAGCGAGTGGGACAGGGATGGGATATGGCTACACCTTC
cdr3_aa: CASSEASGTGMGYGYTF

j_call: TRBJ2-3
d_call: TRBD2
v_call: TRBV27
clone_size: -
cdr3_nt: TGTGCCAGCAGGACCACCCGGGGGGGGAGCACAGATACGCAGTATTTT
cdr3_aa: CASRTTRGGSTDTQYF

j_call: TRBJ2-1
d_call: TRBD2
v_call: TRBV27
clone_size: -
cdr3_nt: TGTGCCAGCAGTTTACGGGGGAGCGGGACCCAATCCTACAATGAGCAGTTCTTC
cdr3_aa: CASSLRGSGTQSYNEQFF

j_call: TRBJ2-7
d_call: -
v_call: TRBV7-3
clone_size: -
cdr3_nt: TGTGCCAGCAGCTTACTATCGGCAGGGGACTACGAGCAGTACTTC
cdr3_aa: CASSLLSAGDYEQYF

j_call: TRBJ1-1
d_call: TRBD1
v_call: TRBV5-1
clone_size: -
cdr3_nt: TGCGCCAGCAGTTGGGGGGACAGGGAAGTCACTGAAGCTTTCTTT
cdr3_aa: CASSWGDREVTEAFF

j_call: TRBJ1-3
d_call: -
v_call: TRBV30
clone_size: -
cdr3_nt: TGTGCCTGGAGTGGCGGTTTGGTGTCGGGAAACACCATATATTTT
cdr3_aa: CAWSGGLVSGNTIYF

j_call: TRBJ2-2
d_call: -
v_call: TRBV4-3
clone_size: -
cdr3_nt: TGCGCCAGCAGCCAGCCGGTGGAGGGGACCAGCACCGGGGAGCTGTTTTTT
cdr3_aa: CASSQPVEGTSTGELFF

j_call: TRBJ2-7
d_call: TRBD1
v_call: TRBV27
clone_size: -
cdr3_nt: TGTGCCAGCAGTTATCAGGGACAGGGGGAGAGGTCCTACGAGCAGTACTTC
cdr3_aa: CASSYQGQGERSYEQYF

j_call: TRBJ2-7
d_call: TRBD1
v_call: TRBV14
clone_size: once
cdr3_nt: TGTGCCAGCAGCCAAGATTTGAGGGGCACAGGGGGCCCTTACGAGCAGTACTTC
cdr3_aa: CASSQDLRGTGGPYEQYF

j_call: TRBJ2-7
d_call: -
v_call: TRBV28
clone_size: few
cdr3_nt: TGTGCCAGCAGTTCACCCCAAGCAGGGGCGGTCTCCTACGAGCAGTACTTC
cdr3_aa: CASSSPQAGAVSYEQYF

j_call: TRBJ2-7
d_call: TRBD1
v_call: TRBV27
clone_size: -
cdr3_nt: TGTGCCAGCAGTCACGGACAGGGGATGGACTACGAGCAGTACTTC
cdr3_aa: CASSHGQGMDYEQYF

j_call: TRBJ1-4
d_call: TRBD1
v_call: TRBV6-5
clone_size: once
cdr3_nt: TGTGCCAGCAGTCTACAGGGGGCTAATGAAAAACTGTTTTTT
cdr3_aa: CASSLQGANEKLFF

j_call: TRBJ1-2
d_call: -
v_call: TRBV27
clone_size: -
cdr3_nt: TGTGCCAGCAGTTCAGGGGCGACCTATGGCTACACCTTC
cdr3_aa: CASSSGATYGYTF

j_call: TRBJ2-3
d_call: TRBD2
v_call: TRBV28
clone_size: -
cdr3_nt: TGTGCCAGCAGTTTACCTCCCCCGACTAGCGGGAGGACAGATACGCAGTATTTT
cdr3_aa: CASSLPPPTSGRTDTQYF

j_call: TRBJ2-3
d_call: TRBD2
v_call: TRBV29-1
clone_size: once
cdr3_nt: TGCAGCGTGCCGGGACTAGCCGGCACAGATACGCAGTATTTT
cdr3_aa: CSVPGLAGTDTQYF

j_call: TRBJ2-7
d_call: TRBD2
v_call: TRBV4-3
clone_size: -
cdr3_nt: TGCGCCAGCAGCCCTTGGACTAGCAGCTACGAGCAGTACTTC
cdr3_aa: CASSPWTSSYEQYF

j_call: TRBJ2-2
d_call: -
v_call: TRBV13
clone_size: -
cdr3_nt: TGTGCCAGCAGCTTCCGCGGCGCGAACACCGGGGAGCTGTTTTTT
cdr3_aa: CASSFRGANTGELFF

j_call: TRBJ2-5
d_call: TRBD2
v_call: TRBV5-6
clone_size: -
cdr3_nt: TGTGCCAGCAGCTTGCCGGGAGGGCCTGGGACCCAGTACTTC
cdr3_aa: CASSLPGGPGTQYF

j_call: TRBJ2-1
d_call: -
v_call: TRBV4-3
clone_size: -
cdr3_nt: TGCGCCAGCAGCCAAGATCGGTTCGGGAGCAATGAGCAGTTCTTC
cdr3_aa: CASSQDRFGSNEQFF

j_call: TRBJ2-1
d_call: -
v_call: TRBV2
clone_size: -
cdr3_nt: TGTGCCAGCAGTGAAGAGAGTGTGTCCTACAATGAGCAGTTCTTC
cdr3_aa: CASSEESVSYNEQFF

j_call: TRBJ2-2
d_call: -
v_call: TRBV7-9
clone_size: once
cdr3_nt: TGTGCCAGCAGCTCTGGCACACAGACCGTCGGGGAGCTGTTTTTT
cdr3_aa: CASSSGTQTVGELFF

j_call: TRBJ2-3
d_call: TRBD1
v_call: TRBV4-1
clone_size: -
cdr3_nt: TGCGCCAGCAGCCAGATAATACCTAGACAGGGTAGCACAGATACGCAGTATTTT
cdr3_aa: CASSQIIPRQGSTDTQYF

j_call: TRBJ1-1
d_call: -
v_call: TRBV28
clone_size: -
cdr3_nt: TGTGCCAGCAGTTTGATTGTAAGGGGCCAAGCTTTCTTT
cdr3_aa: CASSLIVRGQAFF

j_call: TRBJ1-4
d_call: -
v_call: TRBV9
clone_size: -
cdr3_nt: TGTGCCAGCAGCGTACGCAGGGGTTCTAATGAAAAACTGTTTTTT
cdr3_aa: CASSVRRGSNEKLFF

j_call: TRBJ1-1
d_call: -
v_call: TRBV11-2
clone_size: -
cdr3_nt: TGTGCCAGCAGCTTAGATAACAGGCGTCTGAACACTGAAGCTTTCTTT
cdr3_aa: CASSLDNRRLNTEAFF